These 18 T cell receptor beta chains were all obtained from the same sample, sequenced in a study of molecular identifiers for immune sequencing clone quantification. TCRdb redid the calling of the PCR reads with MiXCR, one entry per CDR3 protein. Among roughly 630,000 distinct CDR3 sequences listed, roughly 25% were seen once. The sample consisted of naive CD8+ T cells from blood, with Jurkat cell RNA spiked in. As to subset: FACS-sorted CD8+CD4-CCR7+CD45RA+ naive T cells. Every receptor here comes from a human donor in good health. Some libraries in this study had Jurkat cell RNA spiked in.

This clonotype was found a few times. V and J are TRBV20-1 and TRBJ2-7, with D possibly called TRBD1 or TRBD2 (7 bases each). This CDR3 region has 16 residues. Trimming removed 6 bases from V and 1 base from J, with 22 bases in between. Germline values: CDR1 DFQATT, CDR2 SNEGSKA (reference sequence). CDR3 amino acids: CSAVDYGQGGSYEQYF. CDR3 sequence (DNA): TGCAGTGCCGTAGATTACGGGCAGGGGGGGTCCTACGAGCAGTACTTC.

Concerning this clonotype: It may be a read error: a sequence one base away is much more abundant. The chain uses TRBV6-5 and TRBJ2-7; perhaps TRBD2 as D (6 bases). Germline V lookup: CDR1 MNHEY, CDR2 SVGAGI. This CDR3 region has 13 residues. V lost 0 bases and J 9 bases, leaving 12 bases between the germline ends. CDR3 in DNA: TGTGCCAGCAGTTACTCGACGACGGGAGCGCAGTACTTC. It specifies CASSYSTTGAQYF.

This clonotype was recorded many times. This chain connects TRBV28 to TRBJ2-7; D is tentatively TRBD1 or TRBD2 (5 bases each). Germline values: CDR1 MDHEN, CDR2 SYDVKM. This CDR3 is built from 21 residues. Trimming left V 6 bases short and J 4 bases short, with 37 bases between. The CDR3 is CASSLRQNLILVAGLSYEQYF. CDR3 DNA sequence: TGTGCCAGCAGCTTACGCCAAAACCTTATACTAGTGGCAGGGTTGTCGTACGAGCAGTACTTC.

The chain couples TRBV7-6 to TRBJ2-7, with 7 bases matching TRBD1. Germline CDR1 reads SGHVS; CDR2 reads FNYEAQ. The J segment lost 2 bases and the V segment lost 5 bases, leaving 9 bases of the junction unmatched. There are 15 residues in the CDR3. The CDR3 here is CASSPRTGTPYEQYF. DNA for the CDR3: TGTGCCAGCAGCCCCAGGACAGGTACTCCCTACGAGCAGTACTTC.

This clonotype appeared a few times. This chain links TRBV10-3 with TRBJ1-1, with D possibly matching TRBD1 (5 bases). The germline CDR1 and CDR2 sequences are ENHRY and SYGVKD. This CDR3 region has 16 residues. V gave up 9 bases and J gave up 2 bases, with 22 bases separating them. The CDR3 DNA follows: TGTGCCATAGGGGTCGATGGGCTGCCGGTAAACACTGAAGCTTTCTTT. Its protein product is CAIGVDGLPVNTEAFF.

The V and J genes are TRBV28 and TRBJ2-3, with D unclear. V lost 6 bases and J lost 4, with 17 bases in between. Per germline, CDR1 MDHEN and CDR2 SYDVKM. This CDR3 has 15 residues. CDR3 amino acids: CASRVGPALADTQYF. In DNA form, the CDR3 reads TGTGCCAGCAGGGTAGGCCCAGCGCTCGCAGATACGCAGTATTTT.

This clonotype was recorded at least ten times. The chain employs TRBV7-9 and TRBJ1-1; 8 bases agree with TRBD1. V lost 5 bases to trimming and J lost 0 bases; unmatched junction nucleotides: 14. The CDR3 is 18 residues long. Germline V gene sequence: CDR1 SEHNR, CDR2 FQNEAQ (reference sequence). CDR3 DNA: TGTGCCAGCAGCCCCTGGACAGGGCAATACTTAATGAACACTGAAGCTTTCTTT. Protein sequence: CASSPWTGQYLMNTEAFF.

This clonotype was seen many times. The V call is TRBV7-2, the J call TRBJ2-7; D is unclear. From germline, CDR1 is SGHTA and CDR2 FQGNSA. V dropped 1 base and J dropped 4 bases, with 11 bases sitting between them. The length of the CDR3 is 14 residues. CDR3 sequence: CASSLDPGWYEQYF. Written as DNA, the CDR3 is TGTGCCAGCAGCTTAGATCCCGGATGGTACGAGCAGTACTTC. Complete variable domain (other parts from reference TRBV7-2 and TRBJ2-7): GAGVSQSPSNKVTEKGKDVELRCDPISGHTALYWYRQSLGQGLEFLIYFQGNSAPDKSGLPSDRFSAERTGGSVSTLTIQRTQQEDSAVYLCASSLDPGWYEQYFGPGTRLTVT.

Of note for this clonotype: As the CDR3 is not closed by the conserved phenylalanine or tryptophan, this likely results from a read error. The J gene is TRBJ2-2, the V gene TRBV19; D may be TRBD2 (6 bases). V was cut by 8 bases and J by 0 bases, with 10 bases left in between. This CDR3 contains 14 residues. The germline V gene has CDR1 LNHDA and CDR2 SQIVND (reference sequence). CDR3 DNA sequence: TGTGCCAGTCACGGGAGCCCGAACACCGGGGAGCTGTTTCTT. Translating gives CASHGSPNTGELFL.

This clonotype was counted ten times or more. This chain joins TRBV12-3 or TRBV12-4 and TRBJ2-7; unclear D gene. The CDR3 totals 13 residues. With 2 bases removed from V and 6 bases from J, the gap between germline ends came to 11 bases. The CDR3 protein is CASSLSLLGEQYF. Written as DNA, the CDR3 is TGTGCCAGCAGTTTAAGTCTACTGGGCGAGCAGTACTTC.

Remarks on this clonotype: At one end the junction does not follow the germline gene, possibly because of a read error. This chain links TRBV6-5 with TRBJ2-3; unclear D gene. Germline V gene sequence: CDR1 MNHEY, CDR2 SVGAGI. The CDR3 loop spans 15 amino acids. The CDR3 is CTSSYIRSSTDTQYF. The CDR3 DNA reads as TGTACCAGCAGCTACATCCGTTCTAGCACAGATACGCAGTATTTT.

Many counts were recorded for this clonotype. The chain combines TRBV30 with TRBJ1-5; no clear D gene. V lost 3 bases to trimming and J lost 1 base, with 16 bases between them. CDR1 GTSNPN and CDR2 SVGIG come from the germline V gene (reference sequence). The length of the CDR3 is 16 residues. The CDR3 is CAWSPQLGRSNQPQHF. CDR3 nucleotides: TGTGCCTGGAGCCCTCAGTTGGGAAGAAGCAATCAGCCCCAGCATTTT.

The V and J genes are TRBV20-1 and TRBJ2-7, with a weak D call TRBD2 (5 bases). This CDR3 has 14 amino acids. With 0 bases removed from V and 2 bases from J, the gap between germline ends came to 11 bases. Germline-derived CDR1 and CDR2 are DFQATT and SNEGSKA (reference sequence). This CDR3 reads CSARDREQTYEQYF. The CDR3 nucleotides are TGCAGTGCTAGAGATCGGGAACAGACCTACGAGCAGTACTTC.

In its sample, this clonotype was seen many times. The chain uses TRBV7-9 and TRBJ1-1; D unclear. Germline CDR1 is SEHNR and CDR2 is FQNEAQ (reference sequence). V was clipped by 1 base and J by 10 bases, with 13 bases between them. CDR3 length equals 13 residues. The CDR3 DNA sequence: TGTGCCAGCAGCTTAGGAGAACAGCGCGGAGCTTTCTTT. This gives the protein CASSLGEQRGAFF. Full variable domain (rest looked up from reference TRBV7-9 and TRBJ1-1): DTGVSQNPRHKITKRGQNVTFRCDPISEHNRLYWYRQTLGQGPEFLTYFQNEAQLEKSRLLSDRFSAERPKGSFSTLEIQRTEQGDSAMYLCASSLGEQRGAFFGQGTRLTVV.

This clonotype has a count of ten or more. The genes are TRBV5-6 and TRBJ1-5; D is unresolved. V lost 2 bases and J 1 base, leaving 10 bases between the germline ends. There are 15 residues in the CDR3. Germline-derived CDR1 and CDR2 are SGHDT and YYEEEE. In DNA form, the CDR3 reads TGTGCCAGCAGCTTAGGGAGTTGGAGCAATCAGCCCCAGCATTTT. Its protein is CASSLGSWSNQPQHF.

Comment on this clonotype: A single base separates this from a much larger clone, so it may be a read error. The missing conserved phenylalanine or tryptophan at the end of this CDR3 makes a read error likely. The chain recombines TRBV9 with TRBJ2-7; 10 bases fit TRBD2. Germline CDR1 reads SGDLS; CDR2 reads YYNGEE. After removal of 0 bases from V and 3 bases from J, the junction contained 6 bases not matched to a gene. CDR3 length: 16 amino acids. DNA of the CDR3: TGTGCCAGCAGCGTAGCTACAAGCGGGAGGGTCTACGAGCAGTACCTC. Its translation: CASSVATSGRVYEQYL.

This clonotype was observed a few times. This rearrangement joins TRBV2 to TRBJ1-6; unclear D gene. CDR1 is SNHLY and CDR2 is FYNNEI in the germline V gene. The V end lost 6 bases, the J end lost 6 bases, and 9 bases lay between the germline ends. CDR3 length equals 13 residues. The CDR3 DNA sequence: TGTGCCAGCAGGGATAATGTTAATTCACCCCTCCACTTT. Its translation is CASRDNVNSPLHF.

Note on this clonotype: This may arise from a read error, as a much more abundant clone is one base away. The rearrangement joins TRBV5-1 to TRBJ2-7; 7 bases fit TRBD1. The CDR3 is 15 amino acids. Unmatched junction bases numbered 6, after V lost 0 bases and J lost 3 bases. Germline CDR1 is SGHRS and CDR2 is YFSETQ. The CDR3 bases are TGCGCCAGCAGCTTGGCCAGGGGGAATATCTACGAGCAGTACTTC. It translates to CASSLARGNIYEQYF. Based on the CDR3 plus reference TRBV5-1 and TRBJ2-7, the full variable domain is KAGVTQTPRYLIKTRGQQVTLSCSPISGHRSVSWYQQTPGQGLQFLFEYFSETQRNKGNFPGRFSGRQFSNSRSEMNVSTLELGDSALYLCASSLARGNIYEQYFGPGTRLTVT.